Listed below are T cell receptor beta chains from one sample, sequenced in a study of blood T cell repertoires in COVID-19. The protocol was immunoSEQ multiplex PCR, while the TCRdb copy is restricted to in-frame clones and leaves out a portion. The top ten clones hold 5.5% to 7% of a sample with under 200,000 clones, more than 70% of them seen once. Sequenced sample: peripheral blood. Receptors were obtained from a middle-aged man with active or convalescent COVID-19. The CDR3 runs from the conserved cysteine through the conserved F or W. A D gene is named only where the DNA matches it firmly. The listing skips clone size in some rows; elsewhere it reads once, few, many or a size class.

J | D | V | size | CDR3 | DNA
TRBJ2-1 | TRBD2 | TRBV29-1 | NA | CSVRLAGRYNEQFF | TGCAGCGTCCGACTAGCGGGGCGCTACAATGAGCAGTTCTTC
TRBJ2-2 | TRBD2 | TRBV4-2 | once | CASSLLAGGLAGELFF | TGTGCCAGCAGCCTACTAGCGGGAGGTTTGGCGGGGGAGCTGTTTTTT
TRBJ2-7 | TRBD2 | TRBV6-5 | NA | CASSRRAGANEQYF | TGTGCCAGCAGTCGCCGAGCGGGAGCGAACGAGCAGTACTTC
TRBJ2-4 | TRBD1 | TRBV15 | NA | CATSREPGQALKNIQYF | TGTGCCACCAGCAGGGAACCGGGACAGGCCTTAAAAAACATTCAGTACTTC
TRBJ1-4 | TRBD1 | TRBV5-6 | NA | CASSPYRGSNEKLFF | TGTGCCAGCAGCCCCTACAGGGGTTCGAATGAAAAACTGTTTTTT
TRBJ2-4 | TRBD1 | TRBV11-3 | few | CASSLGHPWTGPEENIQYF | TGTGCCAGCAGCTTAGGCCACCCCTGGACAGGACCAGAGGAAAACATTCAGTACTTC
TRBJ2-3 | NA | TRBV7-3 | NA | CASSFSSGESDTQYF | TGTGCCAGCAGCTTTAGTAGTGGGGAGTCAGATACGCAGTATTTT
TRBJ2-7 | NA | TRBV7-9 | NA | CASSRDSLQEQYF | TGTGCCAGCAGCCGCGACAGCCTTCAGGAGCAGTACTTC
TRBJ2-1 | TRBD2 | TRBV11-2 | NA | CASSLSGRGGRLGEQFF | TGTGCCAGCAGCTTAAGCGGGAGGGGGGGTCGATTAGGTGAGCAGTTCTTC
TRBJ2-5 | NA | TRBV19 | NA | CASRGLPETQYF | TGTGCCAGCCGAGGGCTACCGGAGACCCAGTACTTC
TRBJ1-4 | TRBD1 | TRBV3-1/TRBV3-2 | NA | CASSQEATGVWEKLFF | TGTGCCAGCAGCCAAGAGGCGACAGGGGTCTGGGAAAAACTGTTTTTT
TRBJ2-7 | TRBD1 | TRBV19 | NA | CASSIGEGQGRYEQYF | TGTGCCAGTAGTATAGGGGAGGGACAGGGGCGGTACGAGCAGTACTTC
TRBJ1-2 | TRBD1 | TRBV25-1 | NA | CASSDDRVGNGYTF | TGTGCCAGCAGTGACGACAGGGTGGGGAATGGCTACACCTTC